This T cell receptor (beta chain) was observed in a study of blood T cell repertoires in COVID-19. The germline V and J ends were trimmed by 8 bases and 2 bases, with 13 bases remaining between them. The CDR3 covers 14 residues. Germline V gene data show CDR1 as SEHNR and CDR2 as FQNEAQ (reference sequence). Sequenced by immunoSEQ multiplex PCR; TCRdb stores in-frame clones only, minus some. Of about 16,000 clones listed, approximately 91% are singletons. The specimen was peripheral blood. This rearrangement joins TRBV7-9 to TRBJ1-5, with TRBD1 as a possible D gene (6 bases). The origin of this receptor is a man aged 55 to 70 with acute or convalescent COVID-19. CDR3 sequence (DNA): TGTGCCAGCGGGGACATTAATGGCAATCAGCCCCAGCATTTT. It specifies CASGDINGNQPQHF.